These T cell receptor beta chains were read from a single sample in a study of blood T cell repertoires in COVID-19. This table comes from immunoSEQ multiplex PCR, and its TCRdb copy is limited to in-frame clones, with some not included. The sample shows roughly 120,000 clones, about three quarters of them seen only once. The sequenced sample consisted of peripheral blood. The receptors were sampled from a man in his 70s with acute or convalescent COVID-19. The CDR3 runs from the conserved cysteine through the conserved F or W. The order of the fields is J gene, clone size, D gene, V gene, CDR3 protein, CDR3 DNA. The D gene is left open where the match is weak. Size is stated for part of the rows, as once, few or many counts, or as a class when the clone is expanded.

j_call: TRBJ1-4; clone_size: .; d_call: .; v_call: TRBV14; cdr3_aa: CASSQRTATNEKLFF; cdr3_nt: TGTGCCAGCAGCCAACGGACAGCAACTAATGAAAAACTGTTTTTT
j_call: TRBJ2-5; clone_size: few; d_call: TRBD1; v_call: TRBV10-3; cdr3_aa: CAATGQDQGETQYF; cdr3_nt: TGTGCCGCGACGGGACAGGATCAAGGGGAGACCCAGTACTTC
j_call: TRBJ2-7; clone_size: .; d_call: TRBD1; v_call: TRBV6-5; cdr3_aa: CASSYSYARDSEQYF; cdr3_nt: TGTGCCAGCAGTTACTCCTACGCCCGGGACAGCGAGCAGTACTTC
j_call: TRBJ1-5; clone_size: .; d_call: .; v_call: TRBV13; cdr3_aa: CASSFGRTRQPQHF; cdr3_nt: TGTGCCAGCAGCTTCGGCAGGACAAGGCAGCCCCAGCATTTT
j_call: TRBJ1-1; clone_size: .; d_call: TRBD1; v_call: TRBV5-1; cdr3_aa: CASSSRTGDTEAFF; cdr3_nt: TGCGCCAGCAGCTCCAGGACAGGGGACACTGAAGCTTTCTTT
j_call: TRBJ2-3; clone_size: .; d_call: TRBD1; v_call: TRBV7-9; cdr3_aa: CASSLDRGRYF; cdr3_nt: TGTGCCAGCAGCTTGGACAGGGGGAGGTATTTT
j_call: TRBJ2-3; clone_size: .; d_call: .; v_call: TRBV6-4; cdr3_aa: CASTKPPVCLARSTDTQYF; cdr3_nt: TGTGCCAGCACCAAGCCCCCGGTGTGCCTAGCGCGGTCCACAGATACGCAGTATTTT
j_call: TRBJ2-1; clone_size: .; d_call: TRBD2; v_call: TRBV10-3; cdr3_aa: CAISFAIAGGYNEQFF; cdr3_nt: TGTGCCATCAGTTTCGCAATAGCGGGGGGTTACAATGAGCAGTTCTTC
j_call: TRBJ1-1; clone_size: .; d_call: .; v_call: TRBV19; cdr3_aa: CASSLQGPTEAFF; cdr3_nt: TGTGCCAGTAGTTTACAGGGTCCCACTGAAGCTTTCTTT
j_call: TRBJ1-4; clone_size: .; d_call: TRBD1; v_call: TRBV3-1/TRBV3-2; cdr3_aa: CASRNRGDSEKLFF; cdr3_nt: TGTGCCAGCAGGAACAGGGGCGATAGTGAAAAACTGTTTTTT
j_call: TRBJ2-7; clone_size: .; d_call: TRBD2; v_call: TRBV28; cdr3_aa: CASGPGGSNHEQYF; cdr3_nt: TGTGCCAGCGGCCCGGGCGGGAGTAACCACGAGCAGTACTTC
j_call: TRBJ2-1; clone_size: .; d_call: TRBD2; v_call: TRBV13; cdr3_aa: CASSSPLREVYNEQFF; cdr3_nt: TGTGCCAGCAGCTCCCCTTTGCGGGAGGTGTACAATGAGCAGTTCTTC
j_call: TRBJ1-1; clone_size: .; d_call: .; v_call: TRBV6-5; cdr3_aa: CASSYSIHSGDTEAFF; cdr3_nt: TGTGCCAGCAGTTACTCGATTCACTCAGGGGATACTGAAGCTTTCTTT
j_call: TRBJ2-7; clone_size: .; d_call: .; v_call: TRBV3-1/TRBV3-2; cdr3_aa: CASSQDPGDRSHEQYF; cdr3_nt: TGTGCCAGCAGCCAAGATCCTGGCGACAGGAGCCACGAGCAGTACTTC
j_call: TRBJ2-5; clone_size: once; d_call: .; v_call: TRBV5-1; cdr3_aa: CASRPGTGDSETQYF; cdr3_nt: TGCGCCAGCAGGCCGGGGACTGGGGACTCAGAGACCCAGTACTTC
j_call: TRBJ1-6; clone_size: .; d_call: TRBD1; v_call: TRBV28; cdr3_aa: CASSPTDRGLNSPLHF; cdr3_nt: TGTGCCAGCAGTCCCACCGACAGGGGGCTAAACTCACCCCTCCACTTT
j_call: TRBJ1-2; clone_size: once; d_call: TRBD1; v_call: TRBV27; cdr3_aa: CASSLSSQGMNGYTF; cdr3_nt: TGTGCCAGCAGTTTATCATCACAGGGGATGAATGGCTACACCTTC
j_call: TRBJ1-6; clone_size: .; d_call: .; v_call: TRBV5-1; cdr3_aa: CASTREGRSPLHF; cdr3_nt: TGCGCCAGCACCAGGGAGGGCAGGTCACCCCTCCACTTT
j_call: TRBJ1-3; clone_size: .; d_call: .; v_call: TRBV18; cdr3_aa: CASSPIGQNGNTIYF; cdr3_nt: TGTGCCAGCTCACCGATCGGACAGAATGGAAACACCATATATTTT
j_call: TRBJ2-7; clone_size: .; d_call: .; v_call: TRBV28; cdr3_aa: CASSHSKEASSYEQYF; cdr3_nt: TGTGCCAGCAGTCACTCCAAAGAGGCTAGCTCCTACGAGCAGTACTTC
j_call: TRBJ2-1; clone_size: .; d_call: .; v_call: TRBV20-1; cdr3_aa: CSASTWTVDNEQFF; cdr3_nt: TGCAGTGCTAGTACCTGGACAGTGGACAATGAGCAGTTCTTC
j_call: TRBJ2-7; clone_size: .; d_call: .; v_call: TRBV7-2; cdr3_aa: CASTPAGRTYEQYF; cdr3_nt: TGTGCCAGCACCCCCGCGGGGAGGACCTACGAGCAGTACTTC
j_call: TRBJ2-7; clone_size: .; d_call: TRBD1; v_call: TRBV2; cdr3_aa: CASSPGQGASYEQYF; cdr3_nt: TGTGCCAGCAGCCCCGGACAGGGGGCCTCCTACGAGCAGTACTTC
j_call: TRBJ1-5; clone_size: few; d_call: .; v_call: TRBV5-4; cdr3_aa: CASSLAGQPQHF; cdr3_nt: TGTGCCAGCAGCTTGGCAGGGCAGCCCCAGCATTTT
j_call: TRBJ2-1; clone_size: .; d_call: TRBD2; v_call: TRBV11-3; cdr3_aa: CASSSKNLGLAGPANNEQFF; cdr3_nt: TGTGCCAGCAGCTCAAAGAACTTAGGACTAGCGGGACCCGCTAACAATGAGCAGTTCTTC
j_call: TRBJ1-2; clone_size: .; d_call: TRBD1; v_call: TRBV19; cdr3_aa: CASRIRGTGYTF; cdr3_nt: TGTGCCAGTAGAATCAGGGGGACCGGCTACACCTTC
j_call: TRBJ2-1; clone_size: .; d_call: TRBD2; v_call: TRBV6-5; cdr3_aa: CASSKASGIYEQFF; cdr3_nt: TGTGCCAGCTCCAAAGCTAGCGGAATCTATGAGCAGTTCTTC
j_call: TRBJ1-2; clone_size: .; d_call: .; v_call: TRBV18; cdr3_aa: CASSPPYSNNYGYTF; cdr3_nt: TGTGCCAGCTCACCACCGTACAGCAATAACTATGGCTACACCTTC
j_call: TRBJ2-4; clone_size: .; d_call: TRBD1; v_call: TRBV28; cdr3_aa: CASSLQGARNGLAKNIQYF; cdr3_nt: TGTGCCAGCAGTTTACAGGGGGCGAGGAATGGATTAGCCAAAAACATTCAGTACTTC
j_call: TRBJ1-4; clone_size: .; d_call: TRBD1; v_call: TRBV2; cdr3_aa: CASSPDRGSEKLFF; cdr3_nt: TGTGCCAGCAGTCCGGACAGGGGAAGTGAAAAACTGTTTTTT
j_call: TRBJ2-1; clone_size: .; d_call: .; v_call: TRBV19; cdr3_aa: CASSIVGKASDGNEQFF; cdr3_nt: TGTGCCAGTAGTATAGTTGGCAAGGCTAGTGATGGCAATGAGCAGTTCTTC
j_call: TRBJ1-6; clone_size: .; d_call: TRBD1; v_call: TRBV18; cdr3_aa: CASSPGTGFDSPLHF; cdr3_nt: TGTGCCAGCTCACCCGGGACAGGCTTCGATTCACCCCTCCACTTT
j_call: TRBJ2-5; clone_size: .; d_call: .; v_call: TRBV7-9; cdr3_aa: CASGRIRGETQYF; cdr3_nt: TGTGCCAGTGGGAGGATTCGGGGAGAGACCCAGTACTTC
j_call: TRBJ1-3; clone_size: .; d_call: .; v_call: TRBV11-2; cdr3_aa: CASSLGRGGGKRNTIYF; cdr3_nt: TGTGCCAGCAGCTTAGGCCGTGGGGGAGGGAAAAGAAACACCATATATTTT
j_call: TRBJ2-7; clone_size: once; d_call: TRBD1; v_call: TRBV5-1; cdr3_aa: CASSRDRDDEQYF; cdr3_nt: TGCGCCAGCAGCAGAGACAGGGACGACGAGCAGTACTTC
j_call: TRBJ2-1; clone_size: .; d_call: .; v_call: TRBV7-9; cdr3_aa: CASSLLGTFTYNEQFF; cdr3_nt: TGTGCCAGCAGCTTATTAGGGACTTTCACCTACAATGAGCAGTTCTTC
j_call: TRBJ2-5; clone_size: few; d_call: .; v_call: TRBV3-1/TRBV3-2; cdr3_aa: CASSQLEMGRLETQYF; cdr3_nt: TGTGCCAGCAGCCAATTAGAGATGGGGAGGCTGGAGACCCAGTACTTC
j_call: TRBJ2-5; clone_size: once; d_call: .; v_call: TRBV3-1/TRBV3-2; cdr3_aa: CASSQDGGEETQYF; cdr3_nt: TGTGCCAGCAGCCAAGACGGAGGGGAAGAGACCCAGTACTTC
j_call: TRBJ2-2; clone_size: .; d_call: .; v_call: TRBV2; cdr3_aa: CASTSQTGELFF; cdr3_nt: TGTGCCAGTACTAGTCAAACCGGGGAGCTGTTTTTT
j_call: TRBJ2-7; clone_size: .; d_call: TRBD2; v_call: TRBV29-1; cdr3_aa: CSVELVTSGSYEQYF; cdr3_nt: TGCAGCGTTGAGTTGGTCACTAGCGGCTCCTACGAGCAGTACTTC
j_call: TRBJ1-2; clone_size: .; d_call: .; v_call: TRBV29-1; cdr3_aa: CSVDSSYGYTF; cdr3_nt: TGCAGCGTTGATTCCAGCTATGGCTACACCTTC
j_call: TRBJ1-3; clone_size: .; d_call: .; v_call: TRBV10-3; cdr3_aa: CAISDLESGNTIYF; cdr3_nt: TGTGCCATCAGTGACCTAGAGAGTGGAAACACCATATATTTT
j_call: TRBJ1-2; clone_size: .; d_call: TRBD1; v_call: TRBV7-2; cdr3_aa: CASSSRQGPAVGYTF; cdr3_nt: TGTGCCAGCAGCTCAAGACAGGGCCCTGCTGTTGGCTACACCTTC
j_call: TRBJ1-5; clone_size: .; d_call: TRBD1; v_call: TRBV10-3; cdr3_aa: CAISESTGDLPQHF; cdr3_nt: TGTGCCATCAGTGAATCGACAGGGGACCTGCCCCAGCATTTT
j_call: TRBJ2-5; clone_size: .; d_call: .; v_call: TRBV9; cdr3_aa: CASSLRGQETQYF; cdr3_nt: TGTGCCAGCAGCCTTCGGGGCCAAGAGACCCAGTACTTC
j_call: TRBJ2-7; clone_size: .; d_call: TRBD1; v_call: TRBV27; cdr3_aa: CASSFLAAGQGYYEQYF; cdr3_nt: TGTGCCAGCAGTTTCCTCGCCGCGGGACAGGGTTACTACGAGCAGTACTTC
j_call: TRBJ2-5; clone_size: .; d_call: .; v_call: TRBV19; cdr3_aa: CASTPSGGLKTQYF; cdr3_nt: TGTGCCAGTACCCCTTCGGGGGGCTTGAAGACCCAGTACTTC
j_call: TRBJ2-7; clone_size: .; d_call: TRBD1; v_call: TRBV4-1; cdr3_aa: CASSQRAGGNYEQYF; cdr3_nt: TGCGCCAGCAGCCAAAGGGCAGGGGGAAACTACGAGCAGTACTTC
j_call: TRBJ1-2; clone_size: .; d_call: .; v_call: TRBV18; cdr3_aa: CASSPTSGISNYGYTF; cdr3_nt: TGTGCCAGCTCACCGACCAGCGGAATTTCTAACTATGGCTACACCTTC
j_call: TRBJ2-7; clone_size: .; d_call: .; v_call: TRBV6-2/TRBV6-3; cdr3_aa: CASSYRGLDYEQYF; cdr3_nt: TGTGCCAGCAGTTATCGGGGACTTGACTACGAGCAGTACTTC
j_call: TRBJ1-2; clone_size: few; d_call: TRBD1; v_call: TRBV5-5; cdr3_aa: CASSSAGGDYGYTF; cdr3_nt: TGTGCCAGCAGCTCCGCAGGGGGCGACTATGGCTACACCTTC
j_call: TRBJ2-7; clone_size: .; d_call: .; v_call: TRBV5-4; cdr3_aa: CASSPRDNSYEQYF; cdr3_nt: TGTGCCAGCAGCCCCCGGGACAACTCCTACGAGCAGTACTTC